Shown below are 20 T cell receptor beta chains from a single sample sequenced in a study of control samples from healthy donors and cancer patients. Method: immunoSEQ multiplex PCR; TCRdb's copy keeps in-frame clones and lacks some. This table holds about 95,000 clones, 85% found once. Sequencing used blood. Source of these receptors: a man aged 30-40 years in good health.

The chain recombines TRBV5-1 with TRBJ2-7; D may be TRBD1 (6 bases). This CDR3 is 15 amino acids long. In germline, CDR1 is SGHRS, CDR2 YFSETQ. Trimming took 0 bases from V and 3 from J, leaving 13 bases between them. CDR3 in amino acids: CASSLEGGVIYEQYF. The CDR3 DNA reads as TGCGCCAGCAGCTTGGAAGGGGGAGTGATCTACGAGCAGTACTTC.

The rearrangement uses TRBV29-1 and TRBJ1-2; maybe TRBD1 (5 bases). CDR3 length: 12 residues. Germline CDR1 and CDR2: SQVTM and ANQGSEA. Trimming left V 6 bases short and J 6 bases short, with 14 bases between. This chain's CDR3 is CSVKEGRDGYTF. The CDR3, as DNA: TGCAGCGTCAAAGAGGGGAGGGATGGCTACACCTTC.

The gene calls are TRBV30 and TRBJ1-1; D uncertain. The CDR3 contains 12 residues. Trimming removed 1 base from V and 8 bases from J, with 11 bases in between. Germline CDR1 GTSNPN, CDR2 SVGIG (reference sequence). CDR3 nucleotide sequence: TGTGCCTGGAGTGACTACGCCAGGGAAGCTTTCTTT. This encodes CAWSDYAREAFF.

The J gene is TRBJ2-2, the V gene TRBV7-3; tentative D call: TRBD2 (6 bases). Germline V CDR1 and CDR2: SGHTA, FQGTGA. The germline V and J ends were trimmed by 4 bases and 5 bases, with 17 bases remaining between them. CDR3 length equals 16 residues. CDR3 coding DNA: TGTGCCAGCAGCTCCCTTGGGATTGGAGGGACCGGGGAGCTGTTTTTT. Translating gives CASSSLGIGGTGELFF.

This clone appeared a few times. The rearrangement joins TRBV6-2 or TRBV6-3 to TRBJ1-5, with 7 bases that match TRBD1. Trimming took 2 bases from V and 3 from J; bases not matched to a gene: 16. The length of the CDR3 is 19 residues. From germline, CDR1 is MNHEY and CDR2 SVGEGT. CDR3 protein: CASSYRFYSMTGTNQPQHF. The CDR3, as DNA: TGTGCCAGCAGTTACCGATTTTACTCTATGACAGGGACCAATCAGCCCCAGCATTTT.

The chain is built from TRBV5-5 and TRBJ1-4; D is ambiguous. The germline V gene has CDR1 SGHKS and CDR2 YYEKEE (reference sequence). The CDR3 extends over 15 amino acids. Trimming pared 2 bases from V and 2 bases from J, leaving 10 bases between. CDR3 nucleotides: TGTGCCAGCAGCTTTGGGAGGGCGACTAATGAAAAACTGTTTTTT. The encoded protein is CASSFGRATNEKLFF.

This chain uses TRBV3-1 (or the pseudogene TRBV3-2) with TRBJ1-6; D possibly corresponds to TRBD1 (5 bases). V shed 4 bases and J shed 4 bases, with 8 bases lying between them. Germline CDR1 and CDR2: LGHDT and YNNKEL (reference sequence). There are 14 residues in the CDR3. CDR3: CASSLRQYNSPLHF. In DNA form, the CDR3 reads TGTGCCAGCAGCCTGCGACAGTATAATTCACCCCTCCACTTT.

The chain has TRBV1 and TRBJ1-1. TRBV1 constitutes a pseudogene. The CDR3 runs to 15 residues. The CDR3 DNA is TGCACCAGCAGCCAAGAGGCCCCGGGAAGTACTGAAGCTTTCTTT. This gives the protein CTSSQEAPGSTEAFF.

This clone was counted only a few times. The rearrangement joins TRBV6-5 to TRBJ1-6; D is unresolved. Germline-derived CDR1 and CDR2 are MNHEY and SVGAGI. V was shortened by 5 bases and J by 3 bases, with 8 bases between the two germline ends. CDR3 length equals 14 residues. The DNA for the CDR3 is TGTGCCAGCAGTCCTCGGGGCTATAATTCACCCCTCCACTTT. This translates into CASSPRGYNSPLHF.

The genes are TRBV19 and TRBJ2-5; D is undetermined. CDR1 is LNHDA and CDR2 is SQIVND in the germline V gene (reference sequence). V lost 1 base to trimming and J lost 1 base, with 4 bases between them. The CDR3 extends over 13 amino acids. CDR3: CASSIGPQETQYF. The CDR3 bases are TGTGCCAGTAGTATAGGGCCCCAAGAGACCCAGTACTTC.

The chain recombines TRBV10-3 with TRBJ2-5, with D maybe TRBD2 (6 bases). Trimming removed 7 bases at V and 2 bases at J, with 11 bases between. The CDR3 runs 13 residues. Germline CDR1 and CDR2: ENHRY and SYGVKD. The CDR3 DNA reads TGTGCCATCATGGGGACTTCACAAGAGACCCAGTACTTC. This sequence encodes CAIMGTSQETQYF.

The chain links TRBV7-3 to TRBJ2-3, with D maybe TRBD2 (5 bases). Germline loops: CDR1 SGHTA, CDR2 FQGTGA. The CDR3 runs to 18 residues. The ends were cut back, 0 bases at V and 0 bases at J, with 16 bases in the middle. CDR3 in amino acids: CASSLTGFGSSSTDTQYF. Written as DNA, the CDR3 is TGTGCCAGCAGCTTAACAGGGTTTGGGAGCTCTAGCACAGATACGCAGTATTTT.

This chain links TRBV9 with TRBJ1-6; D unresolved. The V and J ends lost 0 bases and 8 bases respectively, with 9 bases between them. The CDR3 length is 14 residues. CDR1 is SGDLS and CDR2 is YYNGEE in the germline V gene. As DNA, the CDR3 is TGTGCCAGCAGCGTAGGAGGTGGGGATTCACCCCTCCACTTT. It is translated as CASSVGGGDSPLHF.

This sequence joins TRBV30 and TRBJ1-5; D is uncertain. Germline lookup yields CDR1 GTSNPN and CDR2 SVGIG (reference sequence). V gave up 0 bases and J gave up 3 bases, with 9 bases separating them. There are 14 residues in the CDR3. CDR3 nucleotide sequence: TGTGCCTGGAGTGTACAAGCTCCCAATCAGCCCCAGCATTTT. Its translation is CAWSVQAPNQPQHF.

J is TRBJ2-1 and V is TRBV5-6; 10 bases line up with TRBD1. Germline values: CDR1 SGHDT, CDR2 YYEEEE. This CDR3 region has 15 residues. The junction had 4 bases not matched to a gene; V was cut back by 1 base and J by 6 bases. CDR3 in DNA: TGTGCCAGCAGCTTGCCAGGGACAGGGGTCAATGAGCAGTTCTTC. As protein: CASSLPGTGVNEQFF.

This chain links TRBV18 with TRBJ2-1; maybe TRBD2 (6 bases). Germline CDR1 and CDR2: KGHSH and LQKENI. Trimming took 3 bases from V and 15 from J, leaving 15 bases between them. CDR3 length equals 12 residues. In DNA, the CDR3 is TGTGCCAGCTCACCCGCGACTAGAAAACTGTTCTTC. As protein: CASSPATRKLFF.

The CDR3 loop reads CASSLAGTGTVRELFF. The CDR3 DNA reads TGCGCCAGCAGCTTGGCAGGGACGGGGACTGTTAGGGAGCTGTTTTTT. The chain uses TRBV5-1 and TRBJ2-2; tentative D call: TRBD2 (6 bases). CDR3 length equals 16 residues. CDR1 is SGHRS, CDR2 YFSETQ, per germline. Trimming left V 0 bases short and J 9 bases short, with 18 bases between.

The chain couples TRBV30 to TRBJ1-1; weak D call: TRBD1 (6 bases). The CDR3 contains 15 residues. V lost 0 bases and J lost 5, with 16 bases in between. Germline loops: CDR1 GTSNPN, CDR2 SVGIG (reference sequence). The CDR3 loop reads CAWSVRGQGRTEAFF. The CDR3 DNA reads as TGTGCCTGGAGTGTACGGGGGCAGGGACGAACTGAAGCTTTCTTT.

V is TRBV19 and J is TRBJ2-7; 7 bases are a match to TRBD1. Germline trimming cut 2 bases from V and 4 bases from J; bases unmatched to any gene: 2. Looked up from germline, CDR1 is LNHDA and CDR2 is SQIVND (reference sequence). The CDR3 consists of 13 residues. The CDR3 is CASSIRDSYEQYF. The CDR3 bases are TGTGCCAGTAGTATAAGGGACAGTTACGAGCAGTACTTC.

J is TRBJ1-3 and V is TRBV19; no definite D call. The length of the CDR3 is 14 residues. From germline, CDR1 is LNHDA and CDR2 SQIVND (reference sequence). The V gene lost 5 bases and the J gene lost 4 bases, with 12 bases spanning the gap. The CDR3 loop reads CASSGDPWGNTIYF. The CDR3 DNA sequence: TGTGCCAGTAGTGGGGATCCTTGGGGAAACACCATATATTTT. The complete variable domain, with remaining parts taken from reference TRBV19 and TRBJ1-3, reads DGGITQSPKYLFRKEGQNVTLSCEQNLNHDAMYWYRQDPGQGLRLIYYSQIVNDFQKGDIAEGYSVSREKKESFPLTVTSAQKNPTAFYLCASSGDPWGNTIYFGEGSWLTVV.